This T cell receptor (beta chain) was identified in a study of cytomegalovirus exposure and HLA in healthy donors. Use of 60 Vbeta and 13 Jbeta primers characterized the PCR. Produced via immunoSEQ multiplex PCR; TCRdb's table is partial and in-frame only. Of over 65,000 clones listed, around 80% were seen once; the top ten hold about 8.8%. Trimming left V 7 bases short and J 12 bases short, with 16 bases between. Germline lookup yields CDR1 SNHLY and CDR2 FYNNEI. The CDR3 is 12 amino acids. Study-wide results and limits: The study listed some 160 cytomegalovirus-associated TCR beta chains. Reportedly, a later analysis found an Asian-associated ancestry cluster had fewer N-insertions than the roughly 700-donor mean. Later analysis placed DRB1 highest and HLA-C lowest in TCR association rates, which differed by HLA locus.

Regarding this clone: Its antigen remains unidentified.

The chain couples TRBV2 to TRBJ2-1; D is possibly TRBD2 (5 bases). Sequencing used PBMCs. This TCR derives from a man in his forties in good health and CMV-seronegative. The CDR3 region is CASKGVAGRQFF. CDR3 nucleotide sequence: TGTGCCAGCAAGGGCGTGGCGGGTCGGCAGTTCTTC.